What follows are 29 T cell receptor beta chains derived from one specimen sequenced in a study of shared clonotypes between healthy human individuals. Repertoires were generated with immunoSEQ multiplex PCR, while TCRdb's copy carries only in-frame clones and drops some. The table records 1.5 million to 2.5 million clones, approximately 94% of them present only once. Positive CCR7 selection of CD45RO-negative cells yielded the naive CD8 cells, and terminally differentiated effector memory CD45RA+ cells were excluded. Sequenced material: naive CD8+ T cells sorted from blood. The receptor source for this set is a man aged 18 to 29 in good health.

The chain has TRBV27 and TRBJ2-7, with a possible D match to TRBD1 (6 bases). V was pared by 1 base and J by 6 bases, with 16 bases between. CDR3 size: 15 residues. CDR1 is MNHEY, CDR2 SMNVEV, per germline (reference sequence). CDR3 protein: CASSLWTARTTEQYF. Here the CDR3 DNA reads TGTGCCAGCAGTTTATGGACAGCCCGAACTACCGAGCAGTACTTC.

About this clone itself: This same CDR3 is encoded by further DNA sequences in the sample. The gene calls are TRBV6-5 and TRBJ1-2, with TRBD1 matching 7 bases. The J segment lost 7 bases and the V segment lost 3 bases, leaving 5 bases of the junction unmatched. The CDR3 has 13 residues. Germline CDR1 MNHEY, CDR2 SVGAGI. The DNA for the CDR3 is TGTGCCAGCAGTTATTCCGAGGGGGCTGGCTACACCTTC. Its translation: CASSYSEGAGYTF.

This chain links TRBV4-1 with TRBJ2-7; 8 bases are shared with TRBD1. J gave up 4 bases and V 3 bases, and 8 bases lay outside the gene matches. The CDR3 is 15 residues long. Germline CDR1 and CDR2: MGHRA and YSYEKL. CDR3 in amino acids: CASSHSDRELYEQYF. Written as DNA, the CDR3 is TGCGCCAGCAGCCATTCGGACAGGGAGCTTTACGAGCAGTACTTC.

The J gene is TRBJ1-1, the V gene TRBV4-1; D is unclear. The CDR3 contains 13 residues. V lost 0 bases and J 5 bases, leaving 7 bases between the germline ends. Germline loops: CDR1 MGHRA, CDR2 YSYEKL. CDR3 sequence (DNA): TGCGCCAGCAGCCAAGAGGACGGAACTGAAGCTTTCTTT. Protein product: CASSQEDGTEAFF.

CDR3 sequence: CASGDGGNTGELFF. The CDR3 DNA reads as TGTGCCTCGGGCGACGGGGGTAACACCGGGGAGCTGTTTTTT. The chain couples TRBV30 to TRBJ2-2; TRBD2 is a possible D gene (6 bases). V shed 7 bases and J shed 2 bases, with 14 bases lying between them. Germline CDR1 and CDR2: GTSNPN and SVGIG (reference sequence). This CDR3 is built from 14 residues.

This chain links TRBV6-5 with TRBJ1-1; D is uncertain. In germline, CDR1 is MNHEY, CDR2 SVGAGI. V lost 6 bases and J lost 1, with 12 bases in between. CDR3 length equals 14 residues. The chain's CDR3 is CASSASPGNTEAFF. CDR3 coding DNA: TGTGCCAGCAGCGCCTCCCCGGGGAACACTGAAGCTTTCTTT.

The chain couples TRBV29-1 to TRBJ2-7; 9 bases map to TRBD1. Germline V CDR1 and CDR2: SQVTM, ANQGSEA. The CDR3 has 14 residues. V trimming: 4 bases; J trimming: 2 bases; junction bases outside the gene matches: 6. Written as DNA, the CDR3 is TGCAGCGTTGGCCTCGGGACAGGGACCTACGAGCAGTACTTC. Protein product: CSVGLGTGTYEQYF.

This chain links TRBV15 with TRBJ2-7; 7 bases agree with TRBD1. V trimming: 4 bases; J trimming: 2 bases; junction bases outside the gene matches: 5. Germline V lookup: CDR1 LNHNV, CDR2 YYDKDF (reference sequence). The CDR3 sequence is 14 residues long. CDR3 sequence (DNA): TGTGCCACCAGCACAAGGACAGGAACCTACGAGCAGTACTTC. Protein: CATSTRTGTYEQYF.

The J gene is TRBJ2-3, the V gene TRBV10-1, with D uncertain. The CDR3 contains 8 residues. Germline V gene lookup returns CDR1 WNHNN and CDR2 SYGVQD (reference sequence). CDR3: CWRDTQYF. The CDR3 nucleotides read TGCTGGCGGGATACGCAGTATTTT.

This chain links TRBV5-6 with TRBJ1-1; the D is unclear. Trimming shortened V by 2 bases and J by 4 bases, and 12 bases separated the two germline ends. Germline loops: CDR1 SGHDT, CDR2 YYEEEE. CDR3 length: 14 residues. CDR3 in DNA: TGTGCCAGCAGCTTATGGGGTAGTGGCACTGAAGCTTTCTTT. Protein product: CASSLWGSGTEAFF.

This chain uses TRBV7-9 with TRBJ2-7; D might be TRBD1 or TRBD2, each matching 5 bases. Deletions cut 5 bases from V and 5 bases from J, with 13 bases between. Germline-derived CDR1 and CDR2 are SEHNR and FQNEAQ (reference sequence). CDR3 length: 13 amino acids. CDR3 loop: CASSAGASDEQYF. The CDR3 DNA follows: TGTGCCAGCAGCGCCGGGGCCAGCGACGAGCAGTACTTC.

The chain carries TRBV18 and TRBJ2-1; 10 positions agree with TRBD1. CDR1 is KGHSH, CDR2 LQKENI, per germline. This CDR3 contains 16 residues. Losses at the gene ends were 6 bases for V and 8 bases for J; bases not matched to a gene: 13. Here the CDR3 DNA reads TGTGCCAGCTCGCCCACTGGACAGGGGGGGAGCGATGAGCAGTTCTTC. Its protein is CASSPTGQGGSDEQFF.

J is TRBJ2-5 and V is TRBV4-1; 10 positions agree with TRBD2. V gave up 3 bases and J gave up 3 bases; unmatched junction bases: 7. CDR1 and CDR2 (germline): MGHRA, YSYEKL. The CDR3 is 16 amino acids. CDR3 amino acids: CASSQVSLAGEETQYF. The CDR3 bases are TGCGCCAGCAGCCAGGTATCCCTAGCGGGAGAAGAGACCCAGTACTTC.

The chain uses TRBV10-2 and TRBJ2-6; 8 bases agree with TRBD1. The ends lost 8 bases at V and 0 bases at J; junction bases unmatched: 9. Per the germline V gene, CDR1 is WSHSY and CDR2 is SAAADI. This CDR3 is 17 amino acids long. The CDR3 spells CASEPLQGGSGANVLTF. CDR3 nucleotides: TGCGCCAGCGAACCCTTACAGGGGGGCTCTGGGGCCAACGTCCTGACTTTC.

The V and J genes are TRBV9 and TRBJ2-3; TRBD2 aligns across 8 bases. The germline gives CDR1 SGDLS, CDR2 YYNGEE. The CDR3 runs 17 residues. Trimming cost V 0 bases and J 4 bases; bases outside gene matches: 10. This chain's CDR3 is CASSVGETSAEADTQYF. CDR3 DNA sequence: TGTGCCAGCAGCGTAGGGGAGACTAGCGCAGAGGCAGATACGCAGTATTTT. Drawing the rest from reference TRBV9 and TRBJ2-3, the complete variable domain is DSGVTQTPKHLITATGQRVTLRCSPRSGDLSVYWYQQSLDQGLQFLIQYYNGEERAKGNILERFSAQQFPDLHSELNLSSLELGDSALYFCASSVGETSAEADTQYFGPGTRLTVL.

The V gene is TRBV7-9, the J gene TRBJ1-1, with 8 bases lining up with TRBD1. The germline V gene encodes CDR1 SEHNR and CDR2 FQNEAQ (reference sequence). With V trimmed by 3 bases and J by 3 bases, 3 bases remained unmatched. This CDR3 has 14 amino acids. The CDR3 here is CASSFTGGDTEAFF. DNA of the CDR3: TGTGCCAGCAGCTTCACAGGGGGGGACACTGAAGCTTTCTTT.

The chain links TRBV7-6 to TRBJ2-2; TRBD2 aligns across 8 bases. J lost 4 bases, V lost 1 base, and 5 bases had no gene match. The CDR3 is 16 amino acids. CDR1 and CDR2 from the germline V gene are SGHVS and FNYEAQ. CDR3 loop: CASSLVLAAGTGELFF. Written as DNA, the CDR3 is TGTGCCAGCAGCTTAGTACTAGCGGCGGGCACCGGGGAGCTGTTTTTT.

This chain uses TRBV11-2 with TRBJ2-7, with D possibly TRBD2 on 6 matching bases. Trimming removed 8 bases from V and 4 bases from J, with 15 bases in between. The CDR3 totals 13 residues. In germline, CDR1 is SGHAT, CDR2 FQNNGV. The CDR3 is CASGEVGGYEQYF. The CDR3 DNA reads as TGTGCCAGCGGCGAGGTGGGGGGTTACGAGCAGTACTTC.

This clone was seen once. The V call is TRBV7-9, the J call TRBJ1-2; unclear D gene. This CDR3 spans 13 amino acids. V lost 1 base to trimming and J lost 5 bases, with 8 bases between them. Germline V gene sequence: CDR1 SEHNR, CDR2 FQNEAQ (reference sequence). CDR3 coding DNA: TGTGCCAGCAGCTTAGAATTGGAATATGGCTACACCTTC. This encodes CASSLELEYGYTF.

The chain has TRBV29-1 and TRBJ2-3; 12 bases fit TRBD1. Per the germline V gene, CDR1 is SQVTM and CDR2 is ANQGSEA. This CDR3 has 14 residues. The J segment lost 3 bases and the V segment lost 7 bases, leaving 5 bases of the junction unmatched. The CDR3 protein is CSAGTGGNTDTQYF. The CDR3 region has the DNA TGCAGCGCAGGGACAGGGGGCAATACAGATACGCAGTATTTT.

The V and J genes are TRBV7-9 and TRBJ2-2; tentatively, D is TRBD2 (6 bases). CDR1 and CDR2 (germline): SEHNR, FQNEAQ (reference sequence). Trimming took 1 base from V and 6 from J, leaving 12 bases between them. This CDR3 has 15 amino acids. The CDR3 DNA is TGTGCCAGCAGCTTAGTAGGAGGGCTCGCCGGGGAGCTGTTTTTT. It codes for CASSLVGGLAGELFF.

The rearrangement uses TRBV30 and TRBJ2-7; either TRBD1 or TRBD2 may supply D (5 bases each). The CDR3 is 16 amino acids. CDR1 and CDR2 from the germline V gene are GTSNPN and SVGIG (reference sequence). V dropped 0 bases and J dropped 3 bases, with 18 bases sitting between them. The CDR3 region is CAWSVGLEGFFYEQYF. In DNA, the CDR3 is TGTGCCTGGAGTGTAGGCTTAGAGGGGTTTTTCTACGAGCAGTACTTC.

Note on this clone: At one end the junction does not follow the germline gene, possibly because of a read error. The rearrangement uses TRBV7-7 and TRBJ2-2; D call uncertain. Germline CDR1 reads SSHAT; CDR2 reads FNYEAQ (reference sequence). CDR3 length: 13 residues. The CDR3 DNA is TGTGCTAGCAGCTTCTCGGGTGGCGGGGAGCTGTTTTTT. It is translated as CASSFSGGGELFF.

The chain links TRBV6-1 to TRBJ1-1; D unclear. Between the trimmed V and J ends, which lost 5 bases and 6 bases, there was a span of 19 bases. The germline V gene encodes CDR1 MNHNS and CDR2 SASEGT. The CDR3 has 15 residues. The CDR3 nucleotides read TGTGCCAGCAGTACCCTCGACATAACGCAACCTGAAGCTTTCTTT. This translates into CASSTLDITQPEAFF.

The chain has TRBV6-1 and TRBJ2-7; 9 positions match TRBD1. CDR1 and CDR2 from the germline V gene are MNHNS and SASEGT. This CDR3 comprises 13 residues. Germline trimming cut 8 bases from V and 3 bases from J; bases unmatched to any gene: 5. The CDR3 reads CASALDRGYEQYF. The CDR3 nucleotides read TGTGCCAGCGCTTTGGACAGGGGCTACGAGCAGTACTTC.

In this sample, this clone turned up once. This chain joins TRBV19 and TRBJ2-1, with 7 bases identical to TRBD2. The CDR3 totals 15 residues. Trimming cost V 5 bases and J 0 bases; bases outside gene matches: 4. The V gene's germline CDR1 is LNHDA and CDR2 SQIVND (reference sequence). CDR3 residues: CASSWGEGSYNEQFF. The CDR3 nucleotides read TGTGCCAGTAGTTGGGGGGAGGGCTCCTACAATGAGCAGTTCTTC.

The rearrangement joins TRBV5-1 to TRBJ1-1; 9 nucleotides match TRBD1. V lost 2 bases to trimming and J lost 6 bases; unmatched junction nucleotides: 5. The V gene's germline CDR1 is SGHRS and CDR2 YFSETQ. The CDR3 covers 14 residues. Here the CDR3 DNA reads TGCGCCAGCAGCTTACCGGACAGGGGTCCTGAAGCTTTCTTT. Translating gives CASSLPDRGPEAFF.

The chain uses TRBV2 and TRBJ1-1; a possible D gene is TRBD1 (5 bases). V was cut by 0 bases and J by 4 bases, with 15 bases left in between. This CDR3 has 16 amino acids. CDR1 SNHLY and CDR2 FYNNEI come from the germline V gene. This CDR3 reads CASSEARGVGSTEAFF. The CDR3 nucleotides are TGTGCCAGCAGTGAAGCTAGAGGGGTGGGGAGCACTGAAGCTTTCTTT.

V is TRBV4-3 and J is TRBJ1-5, with D tentatively TRBD1 (6 bases). Germline CDR1 LGHNA, CDR2 YSLEER. The V gene lost 0 bases and the J gene lost 7 bases, with 16 bases spanning the gap. This CDR3 comprises 16 residues. The DNA of the CDR3 is TGCGCCAGCAGCCAAGATAGGGGGGCTCGAGACCAGCCCCAGCATTTT. Residues: CASSQDRGARDQPQHF.